This passage covers 21 T cell receptor beta chains from one sample sequenced in a study of T-cell reconstitution after alpha-beta-depleted transplantation in children. TCRbeta library construction was performed incorporating unique molecular identifiers. TCRdb ran MiXCR on the PCR reads and lists one entry per CDR3 protein. The table includes over 200,000 distinct CDR3 sequences, approximately 11% detected once. The specimen comprised PBMCs, sampled before TCRalphabeta/CD19-depleted stem cell transplant. The receptors come from a child under two years old with acute myeloid leukemia, due to receive a stem cell transplant.

This clonotype was picked up many times. The rearrangement links TRBV12-3 or TRBV12-4 to TRBJ2-1; 9 bases are a match to TRBD1. The CDR3 is 14 amino acids. After removal of 6 bases from V and 6 bases from J, the junction contained 6 bases not matched to a gene. CDR3 region: CASSRTGEVNEQFF. The CDR3 bases are TGTGCCAGCAGCCGGACAGGGGAAGTCAATGAGCAGTTCTTC.

This clonotype appeared many times. The genes are TRBV20-1 and TRBJ2-5; D remains ambiguous. Germline lookup yields CDR1 DFQATT and CDR2 SNEGSKA (reference sequence). Trimming removed 5 bases from V and 3 bases from J, with 10 bases in between. The CDR3 runs to 12 residues. The CDR3 nucleotides read TGCAGTGCTGGGAAAGCTAAAGAGACCCAGTACTTC. Its translation is CSAGKAKETQYF.

This clonotype was observed many times. The V and J genes are TRBV5-1 and TRBJ2-3; D remains unclear. Trimming took 0 bases from V and 10 from J, leaving 6 bases between them. The length of the CDR3 is 11 residues. Germline V gene lookup returns CDR1 SGHRS and CDR2 YFSETQ. For the CDR3, the DNA is TGCGCCAGCAGCTTGGGGCTGGCGCAGTATTTT. Translated, it gives CASSLGLAQYF.

This clonotype was detected many times. This chain connects TRBV5-1 to TRBJ2-3; D remains unclear. Per the germline V gene, CDR1 is SGHRS and CDR2 is YFSETQ. V lost 0 bases to trimming and J lost 5 bases, with 10 bases between them. This CDR3 comprises 14 residues. CDR3 sequence reads: CASSLAPRGDTQYF. CDR3 DNA: TGCGCCAGCAGCTTGGCTCCCCGTGGAGATACGCAGTATTTT.

This clonotype was observed many times. The chain recombines TRBV10-1 with TRBJ2-1; 7 bases line up with TRBD2. V lost 4 bases to trimming and J lost 4 bases; unmatched junction nucleotides: 1. Per the germline V gene, CDR1 is WNHNN and CDR2 is SYGVQD (reference sequence). The CDR3 is made up of 13 amino acids. CDR3: CASSGGGYNEQFF. In nucleotides, the CDR3 is TGCGCCAGCAGTGGGGGGGGATACAATGAGCAGTTCTTC.

At least ten counts were recorded for this clonotype. This sequence joins TRBV19 and TRBJ2-3; 8 bases are shared with TRBD1. The germline gives CDR1 LNHDA, CDR2 SQIVND (reference sequence). The CDR3 loop spans 13 amino acids. Unmatched junction bases numbered 5, after V lost 7 bases and J lost 5 bases. The CDR3 nucleotides read TGTGCCAGTAAGCAACAGGGGGGAGATACGCAGTATTTT. It specifies CASKQQGGDTQYF.

This clonotype was seen many times. The V gene is TRBV12-3 or TRBV12-4, the J gene TRBJ1-4; D unresolved. CDR3 size: 16 residues. Trimming pared 1 base from V and 1 base from J, leaving 10 bases between. CDR3 loop: CASSLGHSGTNEKLFF. The CDR3 bases are TGTGCCAGCAGTTTAGGGCATAGTGGAACTAATGAAAAACTGTTTTTT.

This clonotype was detected many times. The chain couples TRBV5-4 to TRBJ1-4; D might be TRBD1 (5 bases). The CDR3 is 15 amino acids. V lost 4 bases and J lost 5, with 15 bases in between. CDR1 SGHNT and CDR2 YYREEE come from the germline V gene (reference sequence). CDR3 DNA: TGTGCCAGCAGCCCCAACAGGAATCTGAATGAAAAACTGTTTTTT. The encoded protein is CASSPNRNLNEKLFF. Full variable domain (missing parts from reference TRBV5-4 and TRBJ1-4): ETGVTQSPTHLIKTRGQQVTLRCSSQSGHNTVSWYQQALGQGPQFIFQYYREEENGRGNFPPRFSGLQFPNYSSELNVNALELDDSALYLCASSPNRNLNEKLFFGSGTQLSVL.

The gene calls are TRBV9 and TRBJ1-2; D is ambiguous. CDR1 and CDR2 from the germline V gene are SGDLS and YYNGEE. Trimming pared 4 bases from V and 7 bases from J, leaving 8 bases between. This CDR3 is 11 amino acids long. The CDR3 spells CASSPRFGYTF. In DNA form, the CDR3 reads TGTGCCAGCAGCCCCCGTTTTGGCTACACCTTC.

This clonotype was observed many times. The chain combines TRBV10-3 with TRBJ2-2, with 9 bases identical to TRBD1. The germline gives CDR1 ENHRY, CDR2 SYGVKD. The ends lost 8 bases at V and 4 bases at J; junction bases unmatched: 8. CDR3 length equals 15 residues. The CDR3 nucleotides are TGTGCCATCGCTCTTGGGACAGGGCGCACCGGGGAGCTGTTTTTT. It encodes CAIALGTGRTGELFF.

The chain links TRBV29-1 to TRBJ1-5, with 9 bases fitting TRBD1. This CDR3 contains 12 residues. Trimming at V came to 4 bases and at J to 13 bases, leaving 8 bases not matched to a gene. The germline V gene encodes CDR1 SQVTM and CDR2 ANQGSEA. The CDR3 DNA reads TGCAGCGTTGTAGAGGACAGGGGCTTTCAGCATTTT. Translating gives CSVVEDRGFQHF. The whole variable domain, remainder taken from reference TRBV29-1 and TRBJ1-5, is SAVISQKPSRDICQRGTSLTIQCQVDSQVTMMFWYRQQPGQSLTLIATANQGSEATYESGFVIDKFPISRPNLTFSTLTVSNMSPEDSSIYLCSVVEDRGFQHFGDGTRLSIL.

This clonotype has at least ten counts. The genes are TRBV29-1 and TRBJ2-4; 7 bases map to TRBD2. This CDR3 is 12 amino acids long. Looked up from germline, CDR1 is SQVTM and CDR2 is ANQGSEA. J lost 6 bases, V lost 3 bases, and 2 bases had no gene match. Written as DNA, the CDR3 is TGCAGCGTTGAGGCTAGCGGAAACATTCAGTACTTC. It encodes CSVEASGNIQYF.

The chain carries TRBV11-2 and TRBJ2-6, with 8 bases matching TRBD1. Losses at the gene ends were 4 bases for V and 2 bases for J; bases not matched to a gene: 1. Germline-derived CDR1 and CDR2 are SGHAT and FQNNGV. This CDR3 contains 15 residues. This CDR3 reads CASSWDRTGANVLTF. The CDR3 DNA reads TGTGCCAGCAGCTGGGACAGGACTGGGGCCAACGTCCTGACTTTC.

This clonotype occurred many times. The rearrangement uses TRBV20-1 and TRBJ2-3; the match to TRBD1 covers 11 bases. The CDR3 is made up of 14 amino acids. The V and J ends lost 3 bases and 4 bases, in that order; junction bases with no gene match: 3. Germline CDR1 DFQATT, CDR2 SNEGSKA (reference sequence). CDR3 in amino acids: CSASKGQGADTQYF. The DNA for the CDR3 is TGCAGTGCTAGTAAGGGACAGGGGGCAGATACGCAGTATTTT.

The rearrangement joins TRBV5-1 to TRBJ2-1; 9 bases line up with TRBD1. Germline CDR1 is SGHRS and CDR2 is YFSETQ. The CDR3 spans 14 residues. After removal of 3 bases from V and 8 bases from J, the junction contained 6 bases not matched to a gene. The chain's CDR3 is CASSSTGTGYEQFF. CDR3 nucleotide sequence: TGCGCCAGCAGCTCTACCGGGACAGGGTATGAGCAGTTCTTC. The full variable domain, its missing parts supplied by reference TRBV5-1 and TRBJ2-1, is KAGVTQTPRYLIKTRGQQVTLSCSPISGHRSVSWYQQTPGQGLQFLFEYFSETQRNKGNFPGRFSGRQFSNSRSEMNVSTLELGDSALYLCASSSTGTGYEQFFGPGTRLTVL.

This clonotype was picked up many times. This chain uses TRBV5-1 with TRBJ2-1; 10 bases line up with TRBD2. Per the germline V gene, CDR1 is SGHRS and CDR2 is YFSETQ. The CDR3 length is 16 residues. V lost 4 bases to trimming and J lost 3 bases; unmatched junction nucleotides: 7. The CDR3 DNA reads TGCGCCAGCAGCCCGGCCAGCGGGAGGGACTACAATGAGCAGTTCTTC. This sequence encodes CASSPASGRDYNEQFF.

This clonotype was detected many times. This sequence joins TRBV4-2 and TRBJ2-2; 9 bases are shared with TRBD2. CDR1 LGHNA and CDR2 YNFKEQ come from the germline V gene. There are 18 residues in the CDR3. Trimming at V came to 2 bases and at J to 5 bases, leaving 12 bases not matched to a gene. The CDR3: CASSQPHTGLADTGELFF. CDR3 sequence (DNA): TGTGCCAGCAGCCAACCCCATACGGGACTAGCAGATACCGGGGAGCTGTTTTTT.

This clonotype was counted a few times. The chain carries TRBV5-1 and TRBJ1-5, with D possibly matching TRBD1 (5 bases). Looked up from germline, CDR1 is SGHRS and CDR2 is YFSETQ. This CDR3 region has 14 residues. V gave up 4 bases and J gave up 5 bases, with 13 bases separating them. The DNA for the CDR3 is TGCGCCAGCAGCCGGGGGGGTTCCGATCAGCCCCAGCATTTT. This translates into CASSRGGSDQPQHF.

This clonotype was detected many times. The rearrangement links TRBV6-1 to TRBJ2-2; possible D gene TRBD2, 5 bases. V was clipped by 4 bases and J by 11 bases, with 14 bases between them. Germline loops: CDR1 MNHNS, CDR2 SASEGT. The CDR3 is 13 amino acids. CDR3 residues: CASSGRPVIELFF. As DNA, the CDR3 is TGTGCCAGCAGTGGGAGGCCAGTTATCGAGCTGTTTTTT.

This clonotype was picked up many times. The chain joins TRBV20-1 to TRBJ2-5; 8 nucleotides line up with TRBD2. This CDR3 region has 14 residues. The trim removed 3 bases at V and 3 bases at J, leaving 6 bases unmatched. Per germline, CDR1 DFQATT and CDR2 SNEGSKA (reference sequence). In DNA form, the CDR3 reads TGCAGTGCTAGTAGCGGGATCATTAAAGAGACCCAGTACTTC. It is translated as CSASSGIIKETQYF.

This clonotype is a singleton in its sample. A clone one base away is much larger, so this may be a read error. CDR3 protein: CANSLLGRNQPQHF. The CDR3 nucleotides read TGTGCCAACAGCTTGTTGGGACGTAATCAGCCCCAGCATTTT. This chain joins TRBV7-2 and TRBJ1-5, with a possible D match to TRBD1 (5 bases). Germline V CDR1 and CDR2: SGHTA, FQGNSA. This CDR3 has 14 amino acids.